Listed below are T cell receptor beta chains from one sample, sequenced in a study of cytomegalovirus exposure and HLA in healthy donors. Using immunoSEQ multiplex PCR, the repertoire was profiled, and TCRdb retains in-frame clones only, with some absent. The table lists more than 100,000 clones, 76% of them singletons, with approximately 2% in the top ten. What was sequenced was PBMCs. The receptors here all came from a female donor in good health and CMV-seropositive. Each CDR3 is given with its conserved first and last residue. The order of the fields is V gene, CDR3 protein.

v_gene: TRBV5-1
CDR3aa: CASSFQGAYEQYF

v_gene: TRBV10-1
CDR3aa: CASSRLAGTQYF

v_gene: TRBV5-1
CDR3aa: CASSLEGLAGHEQFF

v_gene: TRBV7-9
CDR3aa: CASSPSGKDRSLAKNIQYF

v_gene: TRBV27
CDR3aa: CASSSIPLDPQPEDTQYF

v_gene: TRBV2
CDR3aa: CASSPGLDVYNEQFF

v_gene: TRBV7-9
CDR3aa: CASSDRGRTDTQYF

v_gene: TRBV5-6
CDR3aa: CASSMDIYNEQFF

v_gene: TRBV5-1
CDR3aa: CASSIEDIGELFF

v_gene: TRBV7-3
CDR3aa: CASSPGHREWAVTEAFF

v_gene: TRBV19
CDR3aa: CASSSLATGELFF

v_gene: TRBV7-9
CDR3aa: CASSLRAGDNQPQHF

v_gene: TRBV5-1
CDR3aa: CASSPGKETQYF

v_gene: TRBV11-2
CDR3aa: CASSRGQAIRTGELFF

v_gene: TRBV7-3
CDR3aa: CASSFKTSDSTDTQYF

v_gene: TRBV10-3
CDR3aa: CAISEQGANEKLFF

v_gene: TRBV30
CDR3aa: CAWTSARISLAQTQYF